Listed here are 5 T cell receptor beta chains from one sample, sequenced in a study of cytomegalovirus exposure and HLA in healthy donors. 13 Jbeta primers and 60 Vbeta primers were used for the PCR. Profiled with immunoSEQ multiplex PCR; TCRdb holds only in-frame clones, not every one. Of approximately 74,000 clones listed, more than 70% are singletons. The sequenced sample was PBMCs. These receptors all stem from a man aged 35-49 years in good health and CMV-seronegative.

This clone was seen only a few times. V is TRBV7-9 and J is TRBJ2-6, with a weak D call TRBD2 (6 bases). The CDR3 covers 16 residues. With 2 bases removed from V and 0 bases from J, the gap between germline ends came to 8 bases. Germline lookup yields CDR1 SEHNR and CDR2 FQNEAQ (reference sequence). The CDR3 sequence is CASSLRDSSGANVLTF. The DNA of the CDR3 is TGTGCCAGCAGCTTACGGGACTCCTCTGGGGCCAACGTCCTGACTTTC. The whole variable domain, filled in from reference TRBV7-9 and TRBJ2-6, reads DTGVSQNPRHKITKRGQNVTFRCDPISEHNRLYWYRQTLGQGPEFLTYFQNEAQLEKSRLLSDRFSAERPKGSFSTLEIQRTEQGDSAMYLCASSLRDSSGANVLTFGAGSRLTVL.

The chain is built from TRBV27 and TRBJ2-7, with 8 bases that match TRBD1. Germline assignment: CDR1 MNHEY and CDR2 SMNVEV (reference sequence). Unmatched junction bases numbered 12, after V lost 5 bases and J lost 9 bases. The CDR3 is 14 amino acids. DNA for the CDR3: TGTGCCAGCAGTACGTACCCCGGACAGGGCGGGCAGTACTTC. The encoded protein is CASSTYPGQGGQYF.

This clone was observed once. The V and J genes are TRBV9 and TRBJ2-3, with 8 positions matching TRBD2. The germline gives CDR1 SGDLS, CDR2 YYNGEE. The CDR3 is 15 amino acids. V lost 0 bases to trimming and J lost 5 bases; unmatched junction nucleotides: 5. CDR3 in DNA: TGTGCCAGCAGCGTAGCGGGGGGGCCTGGAGATACGCAGTATTTT. This sequence encodes CASSVAGGPGDTQYF.

The genes are TRBV2 and TRBJ2-5; possibly TRBD2 for D (6 bases). The J call may be in error: the DNA end matches TRBJ2-7 better. CDR1 SNHLY and CDR2 FYNNEI come from the germline V gene. There are 16 residues in the CDR3. The CDR3 loop reads CASSEMIAGPSYEQYF. In nucleotides, the CDR3 is TGTGCCAGCAGTGAAATGATTGCGGGGCCATCCTACGAGCAGTACTTC.

The chain carries TRBV11-2 and TRBJ2-7, with TRBD2 matching 12 bases. The germline CDR1 and CDR2 sequences are SGHAT and FQNNGV. V was pared by 5 bases and J by 4 bases, with 3 bases of the junction left unmatched. The CDR3 totals 14 residues. CDR3 coding DNA: TGTGCCAGCAGCACCGGGACTAGCGGGTACGAGCAGTACTTC. The encoded protein is CASSTGTSGYEQYF. Complete variable domain (other parts from reference TRBV11-2 and TRBJ2-7): EAGVAQSPRYKIIEKRQSVAFWCNPISGHATLYWYQQILGQGPKLLIQFQNNGVVDDSQLPKDRFSAERLKGVDSTLKIQPAKLEDSAVYLCASSTGTSGYEQYFGPGTRLTVT.